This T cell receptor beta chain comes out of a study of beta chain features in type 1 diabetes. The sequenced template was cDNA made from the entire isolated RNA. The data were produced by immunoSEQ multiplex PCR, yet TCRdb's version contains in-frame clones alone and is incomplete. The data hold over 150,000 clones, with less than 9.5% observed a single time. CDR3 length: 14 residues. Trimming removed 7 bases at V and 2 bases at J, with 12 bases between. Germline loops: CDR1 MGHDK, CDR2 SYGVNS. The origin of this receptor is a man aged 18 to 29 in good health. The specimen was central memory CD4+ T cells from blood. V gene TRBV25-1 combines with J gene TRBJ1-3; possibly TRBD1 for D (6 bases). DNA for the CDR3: TGTGCCAGCAATACAGGGAGAACTGGAAACACCATATATTTT. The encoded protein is CASNTGRTGNTIYF.